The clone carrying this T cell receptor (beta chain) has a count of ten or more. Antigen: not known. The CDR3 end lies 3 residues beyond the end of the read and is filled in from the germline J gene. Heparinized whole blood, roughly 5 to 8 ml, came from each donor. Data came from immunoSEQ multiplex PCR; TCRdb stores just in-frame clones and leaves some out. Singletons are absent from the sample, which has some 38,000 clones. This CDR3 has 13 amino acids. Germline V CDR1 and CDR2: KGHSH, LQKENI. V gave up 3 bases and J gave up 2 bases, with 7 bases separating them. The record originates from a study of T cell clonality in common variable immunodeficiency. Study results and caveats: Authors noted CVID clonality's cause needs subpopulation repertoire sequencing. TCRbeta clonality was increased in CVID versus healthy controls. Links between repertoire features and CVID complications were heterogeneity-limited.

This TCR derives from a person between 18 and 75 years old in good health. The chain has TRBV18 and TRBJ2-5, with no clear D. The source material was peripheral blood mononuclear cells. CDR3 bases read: TGTGCCAGCTCACCCTATCAACAAGAGACC. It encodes CASSPYQQET. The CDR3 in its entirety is CASSPYQQETQYF. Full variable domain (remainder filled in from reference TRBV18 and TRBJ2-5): NAGVMQNPRHLVRRRGQEARLRCSPMKGHSHVYWYRQLPEEGLKFMVYLQKENIIDESGMPKERFSAEFPKEGPSILRIQQVVRGDSAAYFCASSPYQQETQYFGPGTRLLVL.